This T cell receptor beta chain came from a study of regulatory T cells in long-lasting Graves disease. The CDR3 length is 14 residues. Trimming took 0 bases from V and 2 from J, leaving 9 bases between them. Germline CDR1 and CDR2: SGHRS and YFSETQ. As concerns this clonotype: Its antigen is unidentified.

Study conclusions and caveats: Newly diagnosed Graves' patients exceeded persistent ones in TCR diversity.

HTBI primers from iRepertoire and Arm-PCR of CDR3 regions yielded the TCR beta libraries. Each CDR3 protein gets one entry after TCRdb re-called the multiplex PCR reads with MiXCR. The sample contains around 450,000 distinct CDR3 sequences, 20% to 25% of which appear only once. Time point denoted: persistent/refractory GD, antithyroid drugs over 5 years with positive TRAb. There was RNA extracted from PBMCs, and the TCR library was made from it. This sequence joins TRBV5-1 and TRBJ2-7; D might be TRBD2 (5 bases). The input for sequencing was peripheral blood mononuclear cells (PBMCs), taken when the disease was refractory, from a patient treated with antithyroid drugs. This TCR was sampled from a female donor with Graves disease. DNA of the CDR3: TGCGCCAGCAGCTTGGGACCGGAGGCCTACGAGCAGTACTTC. This codes for CASSLGPEAYEQYF.